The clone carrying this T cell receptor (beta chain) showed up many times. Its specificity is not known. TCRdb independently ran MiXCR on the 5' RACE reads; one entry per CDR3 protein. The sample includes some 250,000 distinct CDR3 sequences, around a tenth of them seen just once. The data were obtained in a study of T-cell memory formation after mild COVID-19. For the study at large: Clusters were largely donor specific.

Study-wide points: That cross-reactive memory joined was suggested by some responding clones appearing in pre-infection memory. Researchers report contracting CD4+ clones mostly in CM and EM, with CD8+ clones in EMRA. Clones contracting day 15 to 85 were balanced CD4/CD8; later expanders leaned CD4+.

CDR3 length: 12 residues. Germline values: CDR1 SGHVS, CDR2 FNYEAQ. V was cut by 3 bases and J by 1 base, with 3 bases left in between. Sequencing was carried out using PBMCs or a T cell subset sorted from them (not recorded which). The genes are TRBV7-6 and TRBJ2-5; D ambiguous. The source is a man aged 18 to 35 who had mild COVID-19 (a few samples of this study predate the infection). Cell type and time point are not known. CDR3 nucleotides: TGTGCCAGCAGCTTCCCCCAAGAGACCCAGTACTTC. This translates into CASSFPQETQYF.